These 3 T cell receptor beta chains were sequenced from one sample in a study of T-cell reconstitution after alpha-beta-depleted transplantation in children. This sample's TCRbeta library carried unique molecular identifier barcodes. From the PCR reads, TCRdb called clonotypes with MiXCR, one entry per CDR3 protein. The sample lists 150,000 to 200,000 distinct CDR3 sequences; approximately 12% were seen once. The material sequenced was PBMCs, taken before TCRalphabeta/CD19-depleted stem cell transplant. These receptor sequences come from a boy aged 2-15 years with acute myeloid leukemia, due to receive a stem cell transplant.

This clonotype was counted at least ten times. V usage is TRBV5-1 and J usage is TRBJ2-7; 8 positions agree with TRBD1. The CDR3 totals 14 residues. V dropped 0 bases and J dropped 3; count of bases not matched to a gene: 2. CDR1 is SGHRS, CDR2 YFSETQ, per germline. CDR3 coding DNA: TGCGCCAGCAGCTTGGGACAGGGGCTCTACGAGCAGTACTTC. Amino acid sequence: CASSLGQGLYEQYF.

The CDR3 sequence is CASSPEGQPYQPQHF. The DNA for the CDR3 is TGCGCCAGCAGCCCAGAGGGACAGCCGTATCAGCCCCAGCATTTT. The gene calls are TRBV5-1 and TRBJ1-5; 7 positions match TRBD1. CDR3 length: 15 amino acids. Germline lookup yields CDR1 SGHRS and CDR2 YFSETQ. With 4 bases clipped from V and 5 bases from J, the junction kept 9 bases outside the gene matches.

At least ten counts were recorded for this clonotype. This chain connects TRBV7-2 to TRBJ2-5, with 8 bases that match TRBD2. This CDR3 is 16 amino acids long. V lost 5 bases to trimming and J lost 5 bases; unmatched junction nucleotides: 13. Germline assignment: CDR1 SGHTA and CDR2 FQGNSA. The CDR3 DNA follows: TGTGCCAGCAGCGCGCCCATTCCGGGAGGGCCGGAGACCCAGTACTTC. It specifies CASSAPIPGGPETQYF.